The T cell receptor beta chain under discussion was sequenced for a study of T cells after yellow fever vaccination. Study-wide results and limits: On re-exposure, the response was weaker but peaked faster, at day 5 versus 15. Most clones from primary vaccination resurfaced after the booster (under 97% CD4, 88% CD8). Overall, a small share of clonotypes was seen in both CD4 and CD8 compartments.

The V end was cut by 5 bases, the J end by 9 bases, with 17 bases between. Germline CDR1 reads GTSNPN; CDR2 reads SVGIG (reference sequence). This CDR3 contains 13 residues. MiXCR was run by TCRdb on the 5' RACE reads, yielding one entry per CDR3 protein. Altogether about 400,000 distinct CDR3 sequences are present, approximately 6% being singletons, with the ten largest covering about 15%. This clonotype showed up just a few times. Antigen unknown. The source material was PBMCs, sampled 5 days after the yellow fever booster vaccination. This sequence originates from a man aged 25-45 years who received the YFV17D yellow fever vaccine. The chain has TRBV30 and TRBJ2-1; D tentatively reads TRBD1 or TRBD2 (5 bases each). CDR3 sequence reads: CAWRGPGLSEQFF. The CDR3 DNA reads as TGTGCCTGGCGGGGCCCAGGGCTCTCTGAGCAGTTCTTC. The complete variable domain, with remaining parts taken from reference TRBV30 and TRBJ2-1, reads SQTIHQWPATLVQPVGSPLSLECTVEGTSNPNLYWYRQAAGRGLQLLFYSVGIGQISSEVPQNLSASRPQDRQFILSSKKLLLSDSGFYLCAWRGPGLSEQFFGPGTRLTVL.